The 23 T cell receptor beta chains listed next were all sequenced from one sample in a study of cytomegalovirus exposure and HLA in healthy donors. This table comes from immunoSEQ multiplex PCR, and its TCRdb copy is limited to in-frame clones, with some not included. The data contain over 100,000 clones, roughly nine tenths of them seen just once; the ten biggest clones take up approximately 1.2%. Sequenced input: PBMCs. The receptors come from a young woman in good health and CMV-seronegative.

This sequence joins TRBV11-2 and TRBJ2-1; 7 nucleotides agree with TRBD2. This CDR3 contains 15 residues. Germline values: CDR1 SGHAT, CDR2 FQNNGV. Losses at the gene ends were 1 base for V and 7 bases for J; bases not matched to a gene: 7. Here the CDR3 reads CASSLGLIGGNEQFF. The CDR3 DNA reads TGTGCCAGCAGCTTAGGCTTAATCGGGGGGAATGAGCAGTTCTTC.

This chain uses TRBV29-1 with TRBJ1-2; no firm D call. This CDR3 is built from 13 residues. Germline CDR1 SQVTM, CDR2 ANQGSEA. Trimming removed 2 bases from V and 7 bases from J, with 14 bases in between. The CDR3 coding sequence is TGCAGCGTTGAATCTACGGGCGGGGTTGGCTACACCTTC. It specifies CSVESTGGVGYTF. Together with reference TRBV29-1 and TRBJ1-2, the CDR3 gives the full variable domain: SAVISQKPSRDICQRGTSLTIQCQVDSQVTMMFWYRQQPGQSLTLIATANQGSEATYESGFVIDKFPISRPNLTFSTLTVSNMSPEDSSIYLCSVESTGGVGYTFGSGTRLTVV.

The V gene is TRBV6-5, the J gene TRBJ1-4; D is unresolved. Germline values: CDR1 MNHEY, CDR2 SVGAGI. Trimming shortened V by 8 bases and J by 6 bases, and 10 bases separated the two germline ends. This CDR3 has 12 residues. In DNA, the CDR3 is TGTGCCAGCGCGGGGATGGATGAAAAACTGTTTTTT. It is translated as CASAGMDEKLFF.

This chain joins TRBV19 and TRBJ1-2; no clear D. The V and J ends lost 6 bases and 3 bases respectively, with 5 bases between them. This CDR3 spans 11 amino acids. Per the germline V gene, CDR1 is LNHDA and CDR2 is SQIVND (reference sequence). This CDR3 reads CASRQYYGYTF. CDR3 bases: TGTGCCAGTAGGCAGTACTATGGCTACACCTTC. Using reference TRBV19 and TRBJ1-2 for the parts outside the CDR3, the full variable domain is DGGITQSPKYLFRKEGQNVTLSCEQNLNHDAMYWYRQDPGQGLRLIYYSQIVNDFQKGDIAEGYSVSREKKESFPLTVTSAQKNPTAFYLCASRQYYGYTFGSGTRLTVV.

V is TRBV19 and J is TRBJ1-4; D not certain. V was clipped by 3 bases and J by 4 bases, with 9 bases between them. The CDR3 consists of 14 residues. Looked up from germline, CDR1 is LNHDA and CDR2 is SQIVND (reference sequence). This CDR3 is CASSIPPYNEKLFF. The CDR3 DNA reads TGTGCCAGTAGTATCCCTCCTTATAATGAAAAACTGTTTTTT.

This chain joins TRBV7-9 and TRBJ2-1; D uncertain. CDR3 length: 12 amino acids. Per the germline V gene, CDR1 is SEHNR and CDR2 is FQNEAQ (reference sequence). Trimming removed 5 bases from V and 13 bases from J, with 15 bases in between. This chain's CDR3 is CASSMGSPKQFF. In nucleotides, the CDR3 is TGTGCCAGCAGCATGGGCTCTCCCAAACAGTTCTTC.

The rearrangement links TRBV13 to TRBJ2-1; TRBD2 matches at 7 bases. The length of the CDR3 is 14 residues. Germline V gene lookup returns CDR1 PRHDT and CDR2 FYEKMQ (reference sequence). J lost 2 bases, V lost 8 bases, and 6 bases had no gene match. This CDR3 is CASGRVAAYNEQFF. Written as DNA, the CDR3 is TGTGCCAGCGGGAGGGTAGCAGCCTACAATGAGCAGTTCTTC. Full variable domain (missing parts from reference TRBV13 and TRBJ2-1): AAGVIQSPRHLIKEKRETATLKCYPIPRHDTVYWYQQGPGQDPQFLISFYEKMQSDKGSIPDRFSAQQFSDYHSELNMSSLELGDSALYFCASGRVAAYNEQFFGPGTRLTVL.

CDR3 nucleotides: TGTGCCAGCGAAGGCGGGGGACATGAGCAGTTCTTC. This gives the protein CASEGGGHEQFF. V and J are TRBV2 and TRBJ2-1, with 7 bases aligning to TRBD2. This CDR3 is 12 amino acids long. The germline V gene has CDR1 SNHLY and CDR2 FYNNEI. V lost 8 bases, J lost 8 bases, and 6 bases stayed unmatched.

The genes are TRBV7-2 and TRBJ2-3, with 10 bases matching TRBD1. With 4 bases clipped from V and 2 bases from J, the junction kept 15 bases outside the gene matches. The germline V gene encodes CDR1 SGHTA and CDR2 FQGNSA. CDR3 length: 19 amino acids. This chain's CDR3 is CASSYLDRGREPHTDTQYF. CDR3 in DNA: TGTGCCAGCAGCTACCTAGACAGGGGGCGCGAACCCCACACAGATACGCAGTATTTT.

The CDR3, as DNA: TGTGCCAGCAGTTACCGCCTAGCGGGACCCTACGAGCAGTACTTC. Amino acids: CASSYRLAGPYEQYF. V is TRBV6-5 and J is TRBJ2-7, with 9 bases that match TRBD2. CDR1 is MNHEY, CDR2 SVGAGI, per germline. The ends lost 2 bases at V and 2 bases at J; junction bases unmatched: 4. This CDR3 comprises 15 residues.

V is TRBV6-1 and J is TRBJ1-2; D possibly corresponds to TRBD1 (6 bases). The V and J ends lost 6 bases and 7 bases respectively, with 15 bases between them. CDR3 length: 13 amino acids. From germline, CDR1 is MNHNS and CDR2 SASEGT. The CDR3 protein is CASRGGERRGYTF. CDR3 DNA: TGTGCCAGCAGAGGGGGTGAGCGGCGTGGCTACACCTTC.

J is TRBJ2-3 and V is TRBV6-4; 12 nucleotides align to TRBD2. This CDR3 has 21 residues. The V segment lost 2 bases and the J segment 2 bases; nucleotides outside the gene matches: 17. Germline V lookup: CDR1 MRHNA, CDR2 SNTAGT. As DNA, the CDR3 is TGTGCCAGCAGTGACCCAAGGACTAGCGGGGCCCAGCCTTTTGTCACAGATACGCAGTATTTT. Translating gives CASSDPRTSGAQPFVTDTQYF.

The chain is built from TRBV7-9 and TRBJ2-7, with 7 positions matching TRBD1. J was trimmed by 4 bases and V by 5 bases; bases with no gene match: 11. Germline V gene data show CDR1 as SEHNR and CDR2 as FQNEAQ (reference sequence). The CDR3 covers 15 residues. The CDR3 loop is CASSPRGQRGYEQYF. The CDR3 coding sequence is TGTGCCAGCAGCCCAAGGGGACAGAGAGGATACGAGCAGTACTTC.

The chain has TRBV6-5 and TRBJ1-5; D perhaps matches TRBD1 (5 bases). The germline CDR1 and CDR2 sequences are MNHEY and SVGAGI. This CDR3 is built from 12 residues. The ends were cut back, 4 bases at V and 7 bases at J, with 8 bases in the middle. CDR3 DNA: TGTGCCAGCAGTTTGCGGGGCCAGCCCCAGCATTTT. Translated, it gives CASSLRGQPQHF.

The chain has TRBV10-2 and TRBJ1-1; D gene unclear. Trimming stripped 5 bases from V and 3 bases from J, with 19 bases between. The CDR3 is 16 amino acids. Germline V CDR1 and CDR2: WSHSY, SAAADI. The CDR3 DNA sequence: TGCGCCAGCAGTAAGGACGGCCTAAGGGAGGACACTGAAGCTTTCTTT. It codes for CASSKDGLREDTEAFF.

V gene TRBV27 combines with J gene TRBJ2-3; a weak D match, TRBD2 (6 bases). CDR1 and CDR2 (germline): MNHEY, SMNVEV (reference sequence). The V gene lost 3 bases and the J gene lost 4 bases, with 11 bases spanning the gap. This CDR3 is 14 amino acids long. CDR3 sequence reads: CASSLAGPADTQYF. As DNA, the CDR3 is TGTGCCAGCAGTTTGGCGGGACCCGCAGATACGCAGTATTTT.

This chain joins TRBV6-6 and TRBJ2-2, with a possible D match to TRBD1 (5 bases). The length of the CDR3 is 14 residues. Trimming took off 2 bases at V and 4 bases at J, with 8 bases between the two ends. Germline assignment: CDR1 MNHNY and CDR2 SVGAGI (reference sequence). CDR3 protein: CASSYDRATGELFF. For the CDR3, the DNA is TGTGCCAGCAGTTACGACAGAGCCACCGGGGAGCTGTTTTTT.

This clone was found once. The chain has TRBV10-2 and TRBJ2-5, with 9 bases that match TRBD1. Germline values: CDR1 WSHSY, CDR2 SAAADI. The CDR3 runs to 16 residues. Trimming took 6 bases from V and 1 from J; bases not matched to a gene: 9. As DNA, the CDR3 is TGCGCCAGCAGGGAGGGGACAGGGTCGGTCCAAGAGACCCAGTACTTC. It codes for CASREGTGSVQETQYF.

The CDR3 sequence: CASSVGSGVREPQHF. CDR3 in DNA: TGTGCCAGCAGTGTAGGGTCAGGGGTTAGAGAACCCCAGCATTTT. The chain combines TRBV2 with TRBJ1-5, with D perhaps matching TRBD1 (6 bases). V shed 4 bases and J shed 10 bases, with 20 bases lying between them. Germline V gives CDR1 SNHLY, CDR2 FYNNEI. This CDR3 is built from 15 residues.

The chain couples TRBV9 to TRBJ1-3; a possible D gene is TRBD1 (6 bases). Trimming pared 0 bases from V and 4 bases from J, leaving 17 bases between. The CDR3 spans 17 residues. Germline CDR1 is SGDLS and CDR2 is YYNGEE. DNA for the CDR3: TGTGCCAGCAGCGTAGATATGGGACAACTCGGGGGAAACACCATATATTTT. Amino acids: CASSVDMGQLGGNTIYF.

The chain carries TRBV5-1 and TRBJ2-7, with 10 bases fitting TRBD1. The germline V gene encodes CDR1 SGHRS and CDR2 YFSETQ. The CDR3 is 17 amino acids. Unmatched junction bases numbered 10, after V lost 0 bases and J lost 4 bases. The CDR3, as DNA: TGCGCCAGCAGCTTGGTACGACAGGGGGCGCCCGGTTACGAGCAGTACTTC. Its translation: CASSLVRQGAPGYEQYF.

The chain uses TRBV5-1 and TRBJ1-1, with D perhaps TRBD1 (6 bases). Germline CDR1 is SGHRS and CDR2 is YFSETQ. V was clipped by 4 bases and J by 3 bases, with 13 bases between them. The CDR3 contains 14 residues. In nucleotides, the CDR3 is TGCGCCAGCAGCGGCGCCCGGACAGACACTGAAGCTTTCTTT. Encoded protein: CASSGARTDTEAFF.

The chain uses TRBV9 and TRBJ1-2; D is ambiguous. The germline CDR1 and CDR2 sequences are SGDLS and YYNGEE. This CDR3 is 13 amino acids long. Trimming stripped 3 bases from V and 4 bases from J, with 10 bases between. The CDR3 sequence: CASSGLAGYGYTF. CDR3 bases: TGTGCCAGCAGCGGGCTGGCTGGCTATGGCTACACCTTC.